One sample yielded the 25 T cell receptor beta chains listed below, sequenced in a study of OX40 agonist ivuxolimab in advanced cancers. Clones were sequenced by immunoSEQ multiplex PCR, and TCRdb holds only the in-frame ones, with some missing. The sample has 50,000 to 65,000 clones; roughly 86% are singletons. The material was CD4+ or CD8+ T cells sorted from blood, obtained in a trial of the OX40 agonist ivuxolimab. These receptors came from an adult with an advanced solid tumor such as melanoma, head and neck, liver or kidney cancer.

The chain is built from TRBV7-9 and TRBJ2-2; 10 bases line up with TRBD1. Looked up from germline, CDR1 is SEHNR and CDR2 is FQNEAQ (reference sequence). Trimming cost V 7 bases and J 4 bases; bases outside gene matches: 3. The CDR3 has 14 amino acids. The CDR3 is CASTRTGGTGELFF. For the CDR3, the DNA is TGTGCCAGCACCCGGACAGGGGGCACCGGGGAGCTGTTTTTT.

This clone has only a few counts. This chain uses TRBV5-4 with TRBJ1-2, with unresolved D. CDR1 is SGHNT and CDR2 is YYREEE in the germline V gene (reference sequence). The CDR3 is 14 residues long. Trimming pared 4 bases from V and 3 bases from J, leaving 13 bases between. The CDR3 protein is CASSPWTGDYGYTF. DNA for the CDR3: TGTGCCAGCAGCCCATGGACTGGAGACTATGGCTACACCTTC.

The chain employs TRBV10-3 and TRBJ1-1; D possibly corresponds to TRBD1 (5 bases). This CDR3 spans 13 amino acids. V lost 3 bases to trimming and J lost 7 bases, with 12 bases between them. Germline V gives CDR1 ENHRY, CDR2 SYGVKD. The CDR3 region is CAISDPGHHEAFF. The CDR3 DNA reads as TGTGCCATCAGTGACCCAGGGCATCATGAAGCTTTCTTT.

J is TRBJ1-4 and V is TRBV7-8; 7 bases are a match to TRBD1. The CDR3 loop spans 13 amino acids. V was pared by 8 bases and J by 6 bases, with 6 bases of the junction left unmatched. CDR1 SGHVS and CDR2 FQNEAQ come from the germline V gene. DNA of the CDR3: TGTGCCAGCGGAACCGGACAGGATGAAAAACTGTTTTTT. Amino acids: CASGTGQDEKLFF.

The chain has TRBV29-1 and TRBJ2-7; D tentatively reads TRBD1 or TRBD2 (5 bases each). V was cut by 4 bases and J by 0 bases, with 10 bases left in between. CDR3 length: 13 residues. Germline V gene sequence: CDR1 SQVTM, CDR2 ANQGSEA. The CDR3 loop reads CSVVEGPSYEQYF. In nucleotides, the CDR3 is TGCAGCGTTGTTGAGGGGCCCTCCTACGAGCAGTACTTC.

In DNA form, the CDR3 reads TGTGCCAGCAGTCAGCGGGGGGGCTATCAGCCCCAGCATTTT. Its protein is CASSQRGGYQPQHF. This sequence joins TRBV28 and TRBJ1-5; D may be TRBD1 (6 bases). V was cut by 5 bases and J by 5 bases, with 13 bases left in between. Germline CDR1 reads MDHEN; CDR2 reads SYDVKM. This CDR3 is built from 14 residues.

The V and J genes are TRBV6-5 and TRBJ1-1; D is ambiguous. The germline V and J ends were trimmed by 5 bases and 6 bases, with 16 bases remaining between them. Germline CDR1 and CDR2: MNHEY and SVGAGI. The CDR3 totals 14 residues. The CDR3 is CASSEREESAEAFF. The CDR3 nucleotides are TGTGCCAGCAGTGAAAGGGAGGAATCGGCTGAAGCTTTCTTT.

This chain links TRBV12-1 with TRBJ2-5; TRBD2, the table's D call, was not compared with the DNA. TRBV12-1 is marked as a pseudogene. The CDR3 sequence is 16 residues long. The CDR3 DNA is TGTGCCAGCAGCCACTACCTGGTTCAGGGAGGAGAGACCCAGTACTTC. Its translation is CASSHYLVQGGETQYF.

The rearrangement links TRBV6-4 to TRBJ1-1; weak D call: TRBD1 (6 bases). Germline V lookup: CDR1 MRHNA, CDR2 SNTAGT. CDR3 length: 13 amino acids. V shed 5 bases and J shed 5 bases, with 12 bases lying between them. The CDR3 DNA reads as TGTGCCAGCAGTAAACAAGGGGGGACTGAAGCTTTCTTT. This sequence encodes CASSKQGGTEAFF.

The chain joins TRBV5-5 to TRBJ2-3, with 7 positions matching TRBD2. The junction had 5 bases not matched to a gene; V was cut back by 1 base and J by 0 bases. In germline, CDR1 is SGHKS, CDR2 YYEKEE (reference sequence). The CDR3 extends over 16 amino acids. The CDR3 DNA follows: TGTGCCAGCAGCTTGTACAGCGGGATTAGCACAGATACGCAGTATTTT. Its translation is CASSLYSGISTDTQYF.

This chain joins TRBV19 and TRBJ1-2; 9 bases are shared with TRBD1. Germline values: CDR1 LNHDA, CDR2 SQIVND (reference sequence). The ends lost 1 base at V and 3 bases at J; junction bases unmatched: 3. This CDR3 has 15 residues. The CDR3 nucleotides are TGTGCCAGTAGTATAGGTTGGACAGGGGACTATGGCTACACCTTC. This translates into CASSIGWTGDYGYTF.

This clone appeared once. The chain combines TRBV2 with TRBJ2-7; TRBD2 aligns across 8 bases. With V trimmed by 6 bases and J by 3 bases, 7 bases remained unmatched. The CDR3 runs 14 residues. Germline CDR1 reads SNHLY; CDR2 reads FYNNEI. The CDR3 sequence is CASRTGLGNYEQYF. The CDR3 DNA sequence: TGTGCCAGCAGAACGGGACTAGGGAACTACGAGCAGTACTTC.

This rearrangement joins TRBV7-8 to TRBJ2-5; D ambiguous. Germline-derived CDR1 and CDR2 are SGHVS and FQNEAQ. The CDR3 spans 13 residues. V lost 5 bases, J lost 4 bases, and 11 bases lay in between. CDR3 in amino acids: CASSNPTPETQYF. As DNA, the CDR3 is TGTGCCAGCAGCAACCCAACCCCAGAGACCCAGTACTTC.

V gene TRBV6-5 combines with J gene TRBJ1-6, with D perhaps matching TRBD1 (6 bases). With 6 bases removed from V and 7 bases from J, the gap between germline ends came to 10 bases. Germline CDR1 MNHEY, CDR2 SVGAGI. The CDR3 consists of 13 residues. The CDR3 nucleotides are TGTGCCAGCAGAAGGACAGAGAATTCACCCCTCCACTTT. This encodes CASRRTENSPLHF.

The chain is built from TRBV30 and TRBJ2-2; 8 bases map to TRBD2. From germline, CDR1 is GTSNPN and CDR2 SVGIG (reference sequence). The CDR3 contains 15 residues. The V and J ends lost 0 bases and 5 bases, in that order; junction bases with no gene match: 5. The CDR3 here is CAWSVNGRGTGELFF. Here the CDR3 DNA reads TGTGCCTGGAGTGTAAACGGGAGGGGGACCGGGGAGCTGTTTTTT.

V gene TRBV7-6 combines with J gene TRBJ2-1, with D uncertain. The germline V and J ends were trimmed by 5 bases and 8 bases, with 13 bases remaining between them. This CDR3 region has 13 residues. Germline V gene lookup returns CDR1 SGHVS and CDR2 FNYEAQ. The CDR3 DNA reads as TGTGCCAGCAGCCCCCTGGCGCGCCATGAGCAGTTCTTC. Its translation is CASSPLARHEQFF.

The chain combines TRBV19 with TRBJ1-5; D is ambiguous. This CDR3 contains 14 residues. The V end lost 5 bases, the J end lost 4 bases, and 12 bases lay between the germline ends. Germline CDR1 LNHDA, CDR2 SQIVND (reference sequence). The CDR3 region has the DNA TGTGCCAGTAGTGACCCGATGGCGAATCAGCCCCAGCATTTT. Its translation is CASSDPMANQPQHF. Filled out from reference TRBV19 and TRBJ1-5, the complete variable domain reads DGGITQSPKYLFRKEGQNVTLSCEQNLNHDAMYWYRQDPGQGLRLIYYSQIVNDFQKGDIAEGYSVSREKKESFPLTVTSAQKNPTAFYLCASSDPMANQPQHFGDGTRLSIL.

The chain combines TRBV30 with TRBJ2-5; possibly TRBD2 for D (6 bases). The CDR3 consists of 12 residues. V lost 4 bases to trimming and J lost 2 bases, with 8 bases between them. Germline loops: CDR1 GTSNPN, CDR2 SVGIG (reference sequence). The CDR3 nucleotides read TGTGCCTGGACGAGCGGGCAAGAGACCCAGTACTTC. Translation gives CAWTSGQETQYF.

This chain's CDR3 is CASSQVGLRSNTGELFF. The CDR3 coding sequence is TGCGCCAGCAGCCAAGTCGGTCTCAGGTCGAACACCGGGGAGCTGTTTTTT. V gene TRBV4-1 combines with J gene TRBJ2-2, with D hard to call. The V gene lost 1 base and the J gene lost 0 bases, with 12 bases spanning the gap. The CDR3 is made up of 17 amino acids. The germline V gene encodes CDR1 MGHRA and CDR2 YSYEKL.

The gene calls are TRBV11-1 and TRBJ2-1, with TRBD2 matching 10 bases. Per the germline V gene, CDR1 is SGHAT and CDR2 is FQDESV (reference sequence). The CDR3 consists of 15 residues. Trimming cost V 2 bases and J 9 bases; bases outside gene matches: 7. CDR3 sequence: CASSLRSGRASEQFF. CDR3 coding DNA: TGTGCCAGCAGCTTAAGAAGCGGGAGGGCCAGTGAGCAGTTCTTC.

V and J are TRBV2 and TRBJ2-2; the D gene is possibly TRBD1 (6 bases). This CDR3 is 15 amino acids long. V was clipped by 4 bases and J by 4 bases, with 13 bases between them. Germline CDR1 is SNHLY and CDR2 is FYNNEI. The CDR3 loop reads CASSVQGRATGELFF. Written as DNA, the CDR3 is TGTGCCAGCAGTGTACAGGGAAGGGCCACCGGGGAGCTGTTTTTT. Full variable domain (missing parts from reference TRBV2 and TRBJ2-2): EPEVTQTPSHQVTQMGQEVILRCVPISNHLYFYWYRQILGQKVEFLVSFYNNEISEKSEIFDDQFSVERPDGSNFTLKIRSTKLEDSAMYFCASSVQGRATGELFFGEGSRLTVL.

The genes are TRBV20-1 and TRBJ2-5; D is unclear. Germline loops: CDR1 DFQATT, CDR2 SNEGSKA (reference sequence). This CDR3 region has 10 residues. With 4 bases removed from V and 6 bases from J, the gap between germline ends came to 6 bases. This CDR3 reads CSAKSQTQYF. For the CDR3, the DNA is TGCAGTGCTAAGAGCCAGACCCAGTACTTC.

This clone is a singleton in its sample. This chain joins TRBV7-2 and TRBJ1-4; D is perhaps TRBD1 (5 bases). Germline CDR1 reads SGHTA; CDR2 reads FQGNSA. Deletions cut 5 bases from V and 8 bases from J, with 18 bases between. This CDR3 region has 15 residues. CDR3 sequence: CASSPSWGGEEKLFF. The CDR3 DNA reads TGTGCCAGCAGCCCCTCCTGGGGCGGCGAAGAAAAACTGTTTTTT.

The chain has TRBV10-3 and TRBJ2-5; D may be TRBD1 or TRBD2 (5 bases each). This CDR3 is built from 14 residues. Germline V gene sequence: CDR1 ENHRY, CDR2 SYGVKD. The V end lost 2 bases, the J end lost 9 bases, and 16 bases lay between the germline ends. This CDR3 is CAISEARGLRAQYF. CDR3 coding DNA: TGTGCCATCAGTGAGGCGAGGGGCCTGAGGGCCCAGTACTTC.

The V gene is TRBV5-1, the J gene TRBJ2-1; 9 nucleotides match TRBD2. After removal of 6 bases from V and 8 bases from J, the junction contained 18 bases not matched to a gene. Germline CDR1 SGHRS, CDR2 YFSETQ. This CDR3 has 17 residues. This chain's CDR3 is CASTGGYGGRGWDEQFF. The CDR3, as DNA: TGCGCCAGCACAGGAGGTTACGGCGGGAGGGGCTGGGATGAGCAGTTCTTC.